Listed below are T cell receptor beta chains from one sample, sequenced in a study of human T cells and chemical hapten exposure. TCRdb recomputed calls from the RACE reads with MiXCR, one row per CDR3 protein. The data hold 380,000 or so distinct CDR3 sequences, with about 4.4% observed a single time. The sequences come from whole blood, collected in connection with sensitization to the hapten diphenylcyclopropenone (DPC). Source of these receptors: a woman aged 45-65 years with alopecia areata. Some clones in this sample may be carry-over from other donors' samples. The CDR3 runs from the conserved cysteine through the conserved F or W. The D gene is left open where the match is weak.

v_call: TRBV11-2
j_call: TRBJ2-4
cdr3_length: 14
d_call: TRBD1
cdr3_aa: CASSLNRGSDIQYF

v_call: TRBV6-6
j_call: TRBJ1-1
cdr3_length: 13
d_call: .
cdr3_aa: CASTPGGGTEAFF

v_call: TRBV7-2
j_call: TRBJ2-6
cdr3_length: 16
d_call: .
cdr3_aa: CASSLVQGAGANVLTF

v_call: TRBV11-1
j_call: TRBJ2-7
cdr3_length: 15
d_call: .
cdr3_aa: CASRRDTQRSYEQYF

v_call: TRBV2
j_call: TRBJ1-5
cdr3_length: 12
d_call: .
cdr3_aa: CASGKAGQPQHF

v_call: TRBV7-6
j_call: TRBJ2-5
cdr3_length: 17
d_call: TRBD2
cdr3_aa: CASSFTGTSGGVETQYF

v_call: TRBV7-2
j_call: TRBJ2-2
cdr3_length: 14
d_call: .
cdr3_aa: CASSLVLGSGELFF

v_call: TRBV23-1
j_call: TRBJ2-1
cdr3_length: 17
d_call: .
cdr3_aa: CASSHHPRGGSYNEQFF

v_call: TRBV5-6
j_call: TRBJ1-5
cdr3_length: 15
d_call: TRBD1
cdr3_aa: CASSLGGGSDQPQHF

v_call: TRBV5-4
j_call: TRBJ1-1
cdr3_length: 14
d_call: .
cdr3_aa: CASTPGLGDTEAFF

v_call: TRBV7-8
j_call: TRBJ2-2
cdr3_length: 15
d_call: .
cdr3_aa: CASWGAGANDGELFF

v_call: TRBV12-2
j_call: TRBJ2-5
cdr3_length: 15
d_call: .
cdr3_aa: CASRSTGTSKETQYF

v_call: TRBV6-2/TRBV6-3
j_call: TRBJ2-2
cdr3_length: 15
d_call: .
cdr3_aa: CASSLIYELKGELFF

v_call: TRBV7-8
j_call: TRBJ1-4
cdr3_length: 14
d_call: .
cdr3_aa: CASNSGRLGEKLFF

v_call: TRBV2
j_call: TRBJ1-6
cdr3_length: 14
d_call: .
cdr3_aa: CASSEEGPNSPLHF

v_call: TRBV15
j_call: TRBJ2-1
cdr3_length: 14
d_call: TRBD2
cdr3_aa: CASQGGRGYNEQFF